This T cell receptor beta chain is from a study of patients and donors after allogeneic stem cell transplantation. The CDR3 is 12 residues long. V shed 5 bases, J shed 8 bases, and the junction held 3 bases outside the gene matches. CDR1 and CDR2 from the germline V gene are SGHTA and FQGTGA. TCRdb ran MiXCR on the RT-PCR reads and lists one entry per CDR3 protein. The table lists roughly 960,000 distinct CDR3 sequences, about a sixth of them singletons, with under 6.5% in the top ten. This clonotype was sampled from a human donor who was either an allogeneic HSCT recipient or a stem cell or donor lymphocyte infusion donor (not recorded which). It is not recorded whose cells these are; they may come from a transplant donor. The material sequenced was blood, either unsorted or a sorted T cell fraction (not recorded which). The V gene is TRBV7-3, the J gene TRBJ2-7; 10 bases map to TRBD2. CDR3 amino acids: CASSRTSGKQYF. CDR3 in DNA: TGTGCCAGCAGCCGCACTAGCGGGAAGCAGTACTTC.